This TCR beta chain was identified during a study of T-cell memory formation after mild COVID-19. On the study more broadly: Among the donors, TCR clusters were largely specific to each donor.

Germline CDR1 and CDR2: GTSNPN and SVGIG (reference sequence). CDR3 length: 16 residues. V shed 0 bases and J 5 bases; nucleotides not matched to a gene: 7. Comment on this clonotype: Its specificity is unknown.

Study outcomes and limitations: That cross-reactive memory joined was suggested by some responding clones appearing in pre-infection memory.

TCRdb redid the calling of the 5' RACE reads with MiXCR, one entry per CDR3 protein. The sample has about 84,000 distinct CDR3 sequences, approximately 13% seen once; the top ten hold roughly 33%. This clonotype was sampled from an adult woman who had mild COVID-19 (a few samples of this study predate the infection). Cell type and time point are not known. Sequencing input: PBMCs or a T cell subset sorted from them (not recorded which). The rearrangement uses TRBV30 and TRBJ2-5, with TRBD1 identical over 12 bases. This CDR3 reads CAWSVRGQGARETQYF. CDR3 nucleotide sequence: TGTGCCTGGAGTGTAAGGGGACAGGGGGCGCGTGAGACCCAGTACTTC.